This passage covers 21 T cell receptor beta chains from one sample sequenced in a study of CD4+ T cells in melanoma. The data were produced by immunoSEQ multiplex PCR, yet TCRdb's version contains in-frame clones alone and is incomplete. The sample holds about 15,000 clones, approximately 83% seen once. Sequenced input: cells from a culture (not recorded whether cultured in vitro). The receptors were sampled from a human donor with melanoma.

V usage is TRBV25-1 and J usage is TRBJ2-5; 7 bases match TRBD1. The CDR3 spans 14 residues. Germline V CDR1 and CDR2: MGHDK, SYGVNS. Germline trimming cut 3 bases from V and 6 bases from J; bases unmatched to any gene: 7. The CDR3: CASSEPGQRQTQYF. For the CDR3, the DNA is TGTGCCAGCAGTGAGCCGGGACAGCGTCAGACCCAGTACTTC.

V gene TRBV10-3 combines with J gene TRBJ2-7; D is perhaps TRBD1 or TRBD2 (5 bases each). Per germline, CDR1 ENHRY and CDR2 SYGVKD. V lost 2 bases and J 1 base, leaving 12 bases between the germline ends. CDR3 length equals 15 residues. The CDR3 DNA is TGTGCCATCAGTGAGGAGGGGACCGGTTCCTACGAGCAGTACTTC. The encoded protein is CAISEEGTGSYEQYF.

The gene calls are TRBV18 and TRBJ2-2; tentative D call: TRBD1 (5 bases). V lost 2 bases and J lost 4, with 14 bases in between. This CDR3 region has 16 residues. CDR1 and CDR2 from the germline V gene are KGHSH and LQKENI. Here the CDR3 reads CASSPSGKGPTGELFF. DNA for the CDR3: TGTGCCAGCTCACCATCTGGAAAGGGGCCCACCGGGGAGCTGTTTTTT.

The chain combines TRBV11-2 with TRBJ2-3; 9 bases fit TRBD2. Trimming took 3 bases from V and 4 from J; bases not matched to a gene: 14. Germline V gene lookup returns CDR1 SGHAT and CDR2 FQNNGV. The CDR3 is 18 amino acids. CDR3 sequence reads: CASSLGKRGVYSSDTQYF. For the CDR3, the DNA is TGTGCCAGCAGCTTGGGCAAGCGGGGGGTTTACTCATCAGATACGCAGTATTTT.

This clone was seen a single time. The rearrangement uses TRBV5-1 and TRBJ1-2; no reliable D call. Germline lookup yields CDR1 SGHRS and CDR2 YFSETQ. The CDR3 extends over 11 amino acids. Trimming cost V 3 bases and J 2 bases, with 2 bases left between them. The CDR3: CASSSNYGYTF. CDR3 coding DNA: TGCGCCAGCAGCTCCAACTATGGCTACACCTTC.

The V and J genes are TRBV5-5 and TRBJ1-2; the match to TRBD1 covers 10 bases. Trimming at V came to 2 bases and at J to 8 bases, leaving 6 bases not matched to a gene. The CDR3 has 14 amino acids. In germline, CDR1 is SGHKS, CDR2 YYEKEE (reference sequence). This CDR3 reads CASSLGTGVPGYTF. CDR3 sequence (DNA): TGTGCCAGCAGCTTAGGGACAGGGGTGCCCGGCTACACCTTC.

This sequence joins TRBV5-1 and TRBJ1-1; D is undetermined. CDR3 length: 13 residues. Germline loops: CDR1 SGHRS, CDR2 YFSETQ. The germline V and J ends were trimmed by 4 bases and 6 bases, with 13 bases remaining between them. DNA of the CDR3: TGCGCCAGCAGCCGATTGGACGGCGCTGAAGCTTTCTTT. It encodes CASSRLDGAEAFF.

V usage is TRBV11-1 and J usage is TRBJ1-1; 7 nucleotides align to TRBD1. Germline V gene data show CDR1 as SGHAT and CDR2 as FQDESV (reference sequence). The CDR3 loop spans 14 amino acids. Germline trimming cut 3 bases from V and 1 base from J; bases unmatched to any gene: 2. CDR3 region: CASSLDRWNTEAFF. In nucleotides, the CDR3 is TGTGCCAGCAGCTTGGACAGGTGGAACACTGAAGCTTTCTTT.

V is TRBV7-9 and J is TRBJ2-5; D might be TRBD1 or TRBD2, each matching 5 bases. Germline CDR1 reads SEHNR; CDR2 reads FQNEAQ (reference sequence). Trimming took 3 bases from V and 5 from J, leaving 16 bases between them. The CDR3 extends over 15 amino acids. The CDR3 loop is CASSFWDLSGETQYF. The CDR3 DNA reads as TGTGCCAGCAGCTTTTGGGACCTCTCGGGGGAGACCCAGTACTTC.

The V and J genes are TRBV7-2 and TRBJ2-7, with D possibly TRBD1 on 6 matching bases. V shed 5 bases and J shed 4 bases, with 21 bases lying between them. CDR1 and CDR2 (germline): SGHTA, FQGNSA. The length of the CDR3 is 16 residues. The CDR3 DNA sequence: TGTGCCAGCAGCGCGCGCTGGGGCAGGGGCAAGTACGAGCAGTACTTC. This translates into CASSARWGRGKYEQYF.

The CDR3 loop is CAWSVGTRDTQYF. CDR3 bases: TGTGCCTGGAGTGTAGGGACAAGAGATACGCAGTATTTT. The chain combines TRBV30 with TRBJ2-3, with D perhaps TRBD1 (6 bases). The V gene lost 0 bases and the J gene lost 5 bases, with 9 bases spanning the gap. In germline, CDR1 is GTSNPN, CDR2 SVGIG (reference sequence). The CDR3 spans 13 residues.

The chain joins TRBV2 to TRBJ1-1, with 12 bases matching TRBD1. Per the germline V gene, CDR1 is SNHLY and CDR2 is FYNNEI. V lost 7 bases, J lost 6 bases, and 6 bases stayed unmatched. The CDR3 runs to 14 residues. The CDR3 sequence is CASTGTGGFSEAFF. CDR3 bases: TGTGCCAGCACCGGGACAGGGGGCTTTTCTGAAGCTTTCTTT. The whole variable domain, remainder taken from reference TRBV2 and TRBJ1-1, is EPEVTQTPSHQVTQMGQEVILRCVPISNHLYFYWYRQILGQKVEFLVSFYNNEISEKSEIFDDQFSVERPDGSNFTLKIRSTKLEDSAMYFCASTGTGGFSEAFFGQGTRLTVV.

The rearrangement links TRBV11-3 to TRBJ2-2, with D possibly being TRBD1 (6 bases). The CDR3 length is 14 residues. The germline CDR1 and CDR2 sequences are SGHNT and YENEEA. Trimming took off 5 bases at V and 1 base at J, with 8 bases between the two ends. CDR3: CASSPQGNTGELFF. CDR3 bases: TGTGCCAGCAGCCCACAGGGGAACACCGGGGAGCTGTTTTTT.

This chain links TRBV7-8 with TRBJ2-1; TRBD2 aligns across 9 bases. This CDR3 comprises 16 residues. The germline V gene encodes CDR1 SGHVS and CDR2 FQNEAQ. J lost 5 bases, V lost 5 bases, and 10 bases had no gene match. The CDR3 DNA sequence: TGTGCCAGCAGCCCCTGGCGGGGGGGGCCCCACAATGAGCAGTTCTTC. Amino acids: CASSPWRGGPHNEQFF.

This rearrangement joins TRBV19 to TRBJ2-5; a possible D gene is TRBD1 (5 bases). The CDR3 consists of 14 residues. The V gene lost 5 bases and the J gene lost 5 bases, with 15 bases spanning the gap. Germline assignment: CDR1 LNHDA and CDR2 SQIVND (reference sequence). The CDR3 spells CASSLWSSGETQYF. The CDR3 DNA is TGTGCCAGTAGTCTCTGGTCCTCAGGGGAGACCCAGTACTTC. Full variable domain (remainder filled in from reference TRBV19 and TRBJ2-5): DGGITQSPKYLFRKEGQNVTLSCEQNLNHDAMYWYRQDPGQGLRLIYYSQIVNDFQKGDIAEGYSVSREKKESFPLTVTSAQKNPTAFYLCASSLWSSGETQYFGPGTRLLVL.

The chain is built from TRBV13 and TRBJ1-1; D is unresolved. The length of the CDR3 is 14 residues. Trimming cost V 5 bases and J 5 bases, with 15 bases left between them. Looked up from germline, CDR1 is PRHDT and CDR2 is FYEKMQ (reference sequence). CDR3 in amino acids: CASSLDPGWTEAFF. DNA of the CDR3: TGTGCCAGCAGCCTTGATCCGGGGTGGACTGAAGCTTTCTTT.

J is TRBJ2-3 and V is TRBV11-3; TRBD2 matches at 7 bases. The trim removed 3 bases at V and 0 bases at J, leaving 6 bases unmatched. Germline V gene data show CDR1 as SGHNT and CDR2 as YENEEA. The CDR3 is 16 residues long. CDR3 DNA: TGTGCCAGCAGCTTTCAAAGCGGGGCAAGCACAGATACGCAGTATTTT. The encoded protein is CASSFQSGASTDTQYF.

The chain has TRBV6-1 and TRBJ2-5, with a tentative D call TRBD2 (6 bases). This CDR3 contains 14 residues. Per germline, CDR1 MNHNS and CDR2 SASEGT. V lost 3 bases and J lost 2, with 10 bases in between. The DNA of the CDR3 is TGTGCCAGCAGTGACCACGGGACTCAAGAGACCCAGTACTTC. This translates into CASSDHGTQETQYF.

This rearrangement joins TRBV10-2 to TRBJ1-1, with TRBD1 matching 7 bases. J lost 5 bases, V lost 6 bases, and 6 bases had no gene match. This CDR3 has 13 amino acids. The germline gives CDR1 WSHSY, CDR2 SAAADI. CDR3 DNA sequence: TGCGCCAGCAGCCCAGGGGGAAGGACTGAAGCTTTCTTT. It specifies CASSPGGRTEAFF.

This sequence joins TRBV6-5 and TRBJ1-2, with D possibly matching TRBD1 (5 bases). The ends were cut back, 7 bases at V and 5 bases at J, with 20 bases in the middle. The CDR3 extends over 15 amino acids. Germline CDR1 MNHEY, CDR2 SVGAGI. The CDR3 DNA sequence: TGTGCCAGCACCAAAACCGTGGACAATCCGTATGGCTACACCTTC. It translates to CASTKTVDNPYGYTF.

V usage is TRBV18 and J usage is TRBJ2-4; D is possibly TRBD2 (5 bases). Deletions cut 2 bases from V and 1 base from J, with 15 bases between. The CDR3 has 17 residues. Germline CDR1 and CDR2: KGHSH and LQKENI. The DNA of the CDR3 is TGTGCCAGCTCACCAGAGGGTTGGCTTCGGGCCAAAAACATTCAGTACTTC. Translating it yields CASSPEGWLRAKNIQYF.